One and the same sample provided the 27 T cell receptor beta chains below, sequenced in a study of cytomegalovirus exposure and HLA in healthy donors. 60 Vbeta and 13 Jbeta primers were used in PCR. Data came from immunoSEQ multiplex PCR; TCRdb stores just in-frame clones and leaves some out. The profile covers some 180,000 clones, with roughly 80% appearing a single time and less than 2% taken by the ten largest. Sequenced input: PBMCs. Receptors originate from a woman aged 18-29 years in good health and CMV-seronegative.

This clone was seen more than once but under ten times. CDR3 residues: CASSEWQGMNTEAFF. CDR3 nucleotide sequence: TGTGCCAGCAGTGAATGGCAGGGTATGAACACTGAAGCTTTCTTT. The V call is TRBV25-1, the J call TRBJ1-1, with a possible D match to TRBD1 (5 bases). V was clipped by 1 base and J by 0 bases, with 9 bases between them. Germline CDR1 reads MGHDK; CDR2 reads SYGVNS. This CDR3 is 15 amino acids long.

The V call is TRBV4-2, the J call TRBJ2-1, with D perhaps matching TRBD2 (6 bases). The CDR3 contains 16 residues. CDR1 is LGHNA and CDR2 is YNFKEQ in the germline V gene. Trimming removed 0 bases at V and 5 bases at J, with 14 bases between. The CDR3 coding sequence is TGTGCCAGCAGCCAAGAGAAGTCTAGCGAAGACAATGAGCAGTTCTTC. Its translation is CASSQEKSSEDNEQFF.

The chain employs TRBV13 and TRBJ2-3; TRBD2 matches at 14 bases. The CDR3 has 17 residues. CDR1 is PRHDT and CDR2 is FYEKMQ in the germline V gene (reference sequence). V gave up 5 bases and J gave up 2 bases; unmatched junction bases: 6. The CDR3 loop reads CASSPGTSGSFTDTQYF. CDR3 in DNA: TGTGCCAGCAGCCCAGGGACTAGCGGGAGTTTCACAGATACGCAGTATTTT.

V usage is TRBV23-1 and J usage is TRBJ2-7; 10 bases align to TRBD1. TRBV23-1 is classed as an ORF, of uncertain function. Trimming took 1 base from V and 3 from J; bases not matched to a gene: 6. This CDR3 region has 16 residues. The CDR3 DNA is TGCGCCAGCAGTCAATGTCTCGGACAGGGGGGCTACGAGCAGTACGTC. Its protein product is CASSQCLGQGGYEQYV.

V and J are TRBV7-2 and TRBJ2-1, with 13 positions matching TRBD2. V shed 5 bases and J 16 bases; nucleotides not matched to a gene: 8. The CDR3 covers 13 residues. CDR1 and CDR2 (germline): SGHTA, FQGNSA. Written as DNA, the CDR3 is TGTGCCAGCAGCGAAACTAGCGGGAGGGCCGCTTTCTTC. Protein sequence: CASSETSGRAAFF. The complete variable domain, with remaining parts taken from reference TRBV7-2 and TRBJ2-1, reads GAGVSQSPSNKVTEKGKDVELRCDPISGHTALYWYRQSLGQGLEFLIYFQGNSAPDKSGLPSDRFSAERTGGSVSTLTIQRTQQEDSAVYLCASSETSGRAAFFGPGTRLTVL.

CDR3 in amino acids: CASSLIGRPSGTQYF. CDR3 sequence (DNA): TGTGCCAGCAGCTTAATCGGCCGGCCTAGCGGGACCCAGTACTTC. This sequence joins TRBV11-3 and TRBJ2-5, with TRBD2 matching over 7 bases. The CDR3 contains 15 residues. Germline V gene data show CDR1 as SGHNT and CDR2 as YENEEA. The V gene end was trimmed by 2 bases and the J gene end by 7 bases; junction bases not matched to a gene: 10.

The CDR3 DNA follows: TGTGCCAGCAGATTTTTGGGAGAATACGAGCAGTACTTC. Its protein is CASRFLGEYEQYF. V is TRBV6-5 and J is TRBJ2-5; a possible D gene is TRBD2 (5 bases). The J call may be mistaken, given a closer DNA end match to TRBJ2-7. Germline CDR1 MNHEY, CDR2 SVGAGI. The CDR3 is made up of 13 amino acids.

The V and J genes are TRBV28 and TRBJ1-1; TRBD1 agrees at 11 bases. The CDR3 runs to 17 residues. CDR1 and CDR2 from the germline V gene are MDHEN and SYDVKM. With 4 bases clipped from V and 5 bases from J, the junction kept 12 bases outside the gene matches. This CDR3 reads CASSSWGDRGRGTEAFF. CDR3 bases: TGTGCCAGCAGTTCATGGGGGGACAGGGGGAGAGGTACTGAAGCTTTCTTT.

This chain links TRBV18 with TRBJ2-1; TRBD2 matches 9 bases. CDR1 is KGHSH, CDR2 LQKENI, per germline. After removal of 2 bases from V and 5 bases from J, the junction contained 7 bases not matched to a gene. There are 16 residues in the CDR3. The CDR3 nucleotides are TGTGCCAGCTCACCATTAGCGGGAGCGAGGGACAATGAGCAGTTCTTC. Translated, it gives CASSPLAGARDNEQFF.

The chain links TRBV5-4 to TRBJ2-5, with 9 positions matching TRBD1. The CDR3 consists of 15 residues. Germline V lookup: CDR1 SGHNT, CDR2 YYREEE (reference sequence). Unmatched junction bases numbered 9, after V lost 4 bases and J lost 5 bases. CDR3 in amino acids: CASSPKGQGLETQYF. CDR3 bases: TGTGCCAGCAGCCCAAAAGGACAGGGGTTGGAGACCCAGTACTTC.

J is TRBJ2-5 and V is TRBV29-1; the match to TRBD1 covers 8 bases. Unmatched junction bases numbered 4, after V lost 7 bases and J lost 3 bases. The CDR3 sequence is 12 residues long. The germline gives CDR1 SQVTM, CDR2 ANQGSEA. The CDR3 spells CSALTGEETQYF. DNA for the CDR3: TGCAGCGCGCTGACAGGGGAAGAGACCCAGTACTTC.

This clone was recorded once. The J gene is TRBJ2-7, the V gene TRBV28, with 7 bases lining up with TRBD1. With V trimmed by 3 bases and J by 2 bases, 4 bases remained unmatched. Germline CDR1 MDHEN, CDR2 SYDVKM. This CDR3 spans 14 amino acids. In DNA form, the CDR3 reads TGTGCCAGCAGTTTGTGGGACAGACCCTACGAGCAGTACTTC. Translation: CASSLWDRPYEQYF.

This clone was seen a handful of times. The chain has TRBV28 and TRBJ1-1, with D maybe TRBD1 (5 bases). V was shortened by 3 bases and J by 10 bases, with 15 bases between the two germline ends. CDR3 length: 13 amino acids. Germline CDR1 is MDHEN and CDR2 is SYDVKM. CDR3 coding DNA: TGTGCCAGCAGTTTCAGGGCAGCCCATGGAGCTTTCTTT. This sequence encodes CASSFRAAHGAFF. The full variable domain, completed using reference TRBV28 and TRBJ1-1, is DVKVTQSSRYLVKRTGEKVFLECVQDMDHENMFWYRQDPGLGLRLIYFSYDVKMKEKGDIPEGYSVSREKKERFSLILESASTNQTSMYLCASSFRAAHGAFFGQGTRLTVV.

This clone is termed medium-sized. Here the CDR3 DNA reads TGCGCCAGCAGCTTGGCCCCCAAGAACACCGGGGAGCTGTTTTTT. Its translation: CASSLAPKNTGELFF. The rearrangement uses TRBV5-1 and TRBJ2-2; D gene uncertain. Germline loops: CDR1 SGHRS, CDR2 YFSETQ. This CDR3 spans 15 amino acids. V was clipped by 0 bases and J by 1 base, with 7 bases between them.

CDR3 loop: CAWSPRANQETQYF. CDR3 DNA: TGTGCCTGGAGTCCCCGAGCGAACCAAGAGACCCAGTACTTC. The chain recombines TRBV30 with TRBJ2-5; D is uncertain. The ends were cut back, 2 bases at V and 0 bases at J, with 10 bases in the middle. The CDR3 length is 14 residues. CDR1 GTSNPN and CDR2 SVGIG come from the germline V gene (reference sequence).

This clone appeared a few times. The V and J genes are TRBV10-1 and TRBJ2-2; D gene unclear. The CDR3 extends over 15 amino acids. Trimming pared 2 bases from V and 2 bases from J, leaving 9 bases between. CDR1 and CDR2 from the germline V gene are WNHNN and SYGVQD (reference sequence). For the CDR3, the DNA is TGCGCCAGCAGTGAGATGGTAGAAAACACCGGGGAGCTGTTTTTT. Translating gives CASSEMVENTGELFF.

The genes are TRBV7-2 and TRBJ1-1; 8 nucleotides agree with TRBD1. Germline V gene sequence: CDR1 SGHTA, CDR2 FQGNSA. CDR3 length equals 17 residues. Trimming took 5 bases from V and 1 from J; bases not matched to a gene: 12. The CDR3 loop reads CASSIPWDRQSNTEAFF. The DNA of the CDR3 is TGTGCCAGCAGCATACCATGGGACAGGCAGTCGAACACTGAAGCTTTCTTT.

This clone was seen only once. Other DNA sequences in the same sample also yield this CDR3. The chain uses TRBV28 and TRBJ2-1, with D tentatively TRBD2 (6 bases). The CDR3 has 13 residues. Trimming removed 2 bases at V and 7 bases at J, with 9 bases between. From germline, CDR1 is MDHEN and CDR2 SYDVKM. CDR3: CASSLPGGNEQFF. CDR3 in DNA: TGTGCCAGCAGTTTACCTGGAGGGAATGAGCAGTTCTTC.

The V gene is TRBV7-9, the J gene TRBJ2-5; perhaps TRBD2 as D (6 bases). This CDR3 region has 16 residues. Germline V gene sequence: CDR1 SEHNR, CDR2 FQNEAQ (reference sequence). V lost 1 base to trimming and J lost 6 bases, with 18 bases between them. The DNA for the CDR3 is TGTGCCAGCAGCTTAGGTCCGGGGGTTGGGGAACAGACCCAGTACTTC. Its protein is CASSLGPGVGEQTQYF.

The table lists this clone with a few counts. The junction departs from the called germline gene at one end, perhaps through a read error. The V gene is TRBV7-9, the J gene TRBJ2-6, with 8 bases lining up with TRBD1. The CDR3 covers 17 residues. From germline, CDR1 is SEHNR and CDR2 FQNEAQ (reference sequence). The CDR3 DNA reads as TGTTCCAGCAGCTCACCAGGGGGCGCGCATGGGGCCAACGTCCTGACTTTC. It is translated as CSSSSPGGAHGANVLTF. Supplemented by reference TRBV7-9 and TRBJ2-6, the full variable domain reads DTGVSQNPRHKITKRGQNVTFRCDPISEHNRLYWYRQTLGQGPEFLTYFQNEAQLEKSRLLSDRFSAERPKGSFSTLEIQRTEQGDSAMYLCSSSSPGGAHGANVLTFGAGSRLTVL.

This chain connects TRBV7-9 to TRBJ2-2, with TRBD1 matching over 9 bases. The CDR3 totals 15 residues. Germline V lookup: CDR1 SEHNR, CDR2 FQNEAQ (reference sequence). V lost 7 bases and J lost 2; bases outside the gene matches: 5. The CDR3 DNA follows: TGTGCCAGCACCCCACAGGGGGCTAACACCGGGGAGCTGTTTTTT. Translating gives CASTPQGANTGELFF. Full variable domain (missing parts from reference TRBV7-9 and TRBJ2-2): DTGVSQNPRHKITKRGQNVTFRCDPISEHNRLYWYRQTLGQGPEFLTYFQNEAQLEKSRLLSDRFSAERPKGSFSTLEIQRTEQGDSAMYLCASTPQGANTGELFFGEGSRLTVL.

The chain employs TRBV6-1 and TRBJ1-1, with TRBD1 as a possible D gene (5 bases). V gave up 6 bases and J gave up 1 base, with 15 bases separating them. The CDR3 has 15 amino acids. Looked up from germline, CDR1 is MNHNS and CDR2 is SASEGT. The CDR3 loop is CASSRRGGGNTEAFF. The CDR3 bases are TGTGCCAGCAGCCGCCGCGGGGGTGGGAACACTGAAGCTTTCTTT.

This clone was detected only once. This chain links TRBV5-6 with TRBJ2-7, with 8 bases that match TRBD1. The CDR3 covers 14 residues. After removal of 2 bases from V and 3 bases from J, the junction contained 4 bases not matched to a gene. The germline CDR1 and CDR2 sequences are SGHDT and YYEEEE. CDR3: CASSFEQGGYEQYV. CDR3 nucleotides: TGTGCCAGCAGCTTCGAACAGGGGGGCTACGAGCAGTACGTC.

The DNA for the CDR3 is TGTGCCAGTACTCTGGACAGGATGAACACTGAAGCTTTCTTT. Its protein product is CASTLDRMNTEAFF. The chain carries TRBV28 and TRBJ1-1; 7 bases align to TRBD1. The V and J ends lost 9 bases and 0 bases, in that order; junction bases with no gene match: 7. Germline V CDR1 and CDR2: MDHEN, SYDVKM. This CDR3 has 14 amino acids.

The count of this clone is one. V and J are TRBV20-1 and TRBJ2-3; TRBD1 aligns across 8 bases. This CDR3 contains 11 residues. The V gene end was trimmed by 6 bases and the J gene end by 8 bases; junction bases not matched to a gene: 4. Germline V gene sequence: CDR1 DFQATT, CDR2 SNEGSKA (reference sequence). The CDR3 loop reads CSARTGGTQYF. Written as DNA, the CDR3 is TGCAGTGCCCGTACAGGGGGTACGCAGTATTTT.

The rearrangement uses TRBV7-9 and TRBJ2-3; D call uncertain. The V end lost 3 bases, the J end lost 1 base, and 8 bases lay between the germline ends. The CDR3 is 14 amino acids. Per germline, CDR1 SEHNR and CDR2 FQNEAQ (reference sequence). The CDR3 sequence is CASSLVTGTDTQYF. In nucleotides, the CDR3 is TGTGCCAGCAGCTTGGTTACAGGCACAGATACGCAGTATTTT. Full variable domain (outside the CDR3, taken from reference TRBV7-9 and TRBJ2-3): DTGVSQNPRHKITKRGQNVTFRCDPISEHNRLYWYRQTLGQGPEFLTYFQNEAQLEKSRLLSDRFSAERPKGSFSTLEIQRTEQGDSAMYLCASSLVTGTDTQYFGPGTRLTVL.

Written as DNA, the CDR3 is TGTGCCAGCAGCAAAGTTGGGACTAGCGGAGCCCAAGAGACCCAGTACTTC. It specifies CASSKVGTSGAQETQYF. The chain carries TRBV11-3 and TRBJ2-5, with TRBD2 identical over 11 bases. The V and J ends lost 5 bases and 1 base, in that order; junction bases with no gene match: 9. Germline V gene lookup returns CDR1 SGHNT and CDR2 YENEEA. The CDR3 covers 17 residues. Together with reference TRBV11-3 and TRBJ2-5, the CDR3 gives the full variable domain: EAGVVQSPRYKIIEKKQPVAFWCNPISGHNTLYWYLQNLGQGPELLIRYENEEAVDDSQLPKDRFSAERLKGVDSTLKIQPAELGDSAVYLCASSKVGTSGAQETQYFGPGTRLLVL.